Here is one T cell receptor beta chain with its context. Antigen unknown. These data originate in a study of cytomegalovirus exposure and HLA in healthy donors. Germline assignment: CDR1 SNHLY and CDR2 FYNNEI. Trimming took 6 bases from V and 9 from J; bases not matched to a gene: 8. The CDR3 extends over 13 amino acids. Researchers ran the PCR with 60 Vbeta and 13 Jbeta primers. The table came from immunoSEQ multiplex PCR; TCRdb's copy has only in-frame clones and leaves some out. The sample yields 110,000 to 150,000 clones, just under 85% seen once. Findings and caveats of the study: Follow-up analysis later connected one missense variant in DCLRE1C with trimming of TCR beta V- and J-genes. Later examination showed HLA-associated TCR beta chains had greater clonal expansion than equally common others. The study flagged roughly 150 TCR beta chains as cytomegalovirus-associated.

Donors counted as nominally healthy when sampled, yet unrecorded immune exposures were likely. V gene TRBV2 combines with J gene TRBJ1-5, with 7 positions matching TRBD1. Sequencing used PBMCs. The TCR comes from a woman aged 60-70 years in good health and CMV-seropositive. CDR3 in amino acids: CASRQTRQGPQHF. CDR3 in DNA: TGTGCCAGCAGGCAGACCCGACAGGGGCCCCAGCATTTT.